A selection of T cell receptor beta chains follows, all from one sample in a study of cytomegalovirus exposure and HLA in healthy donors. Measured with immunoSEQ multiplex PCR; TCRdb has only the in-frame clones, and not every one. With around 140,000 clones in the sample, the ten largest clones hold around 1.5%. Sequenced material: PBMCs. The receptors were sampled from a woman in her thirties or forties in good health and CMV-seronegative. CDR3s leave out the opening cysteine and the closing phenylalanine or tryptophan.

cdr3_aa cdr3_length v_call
SVQGRTSSYEQY 12 TRBV29-1
ASSPRDRVGYT 11 TRBV28
ASSSGRDTQY 10 TRBV28
ASTDREDYSNQPQH 14 TRBV14
ASSLDSSRRAGYT 13 TRBV7-9
ASSLEGTLRSYEQY 14 TRBV7-2
ASSKTGIASGNTIY 14 TRBV19
AARDSAWDGELF 12 TRBV10-3
ASSLQGGDQPQH 12 TRBV10-1
ASSFLQRAGDEQY 13 TRBV13
ASSQGQGVRSPLH 13 TRBV6-5
ASRGATGVITGELF 14 TRBV7-2
ATSRDRVGFINTGELF 16 TRBV15
ASSEWGAGNTIY 12 TRBV25-1
ASGGLFSTNYGYT 13 TRBV28
ASSPFRNREETQY 13 TRBV18
ASSYRQGKDNEQF 13 TRBV5-4
ASLAGGSEKLF 11 TRBV18
ASSLDTANYGYT 12 TRBV5-1
ASSQEVVSHEYSPLH 15 TRBV4-2
ASSFGSGNRGAYEQY 15 TRBV7-2
ASSAGQNYEQY 11 TRBV28
AISERQGSGGIQY 13 TRBV10-3
AISPTSGEGETQY 13 TRBV10-3